This T cell receptor beta chain stems from a study of T cells in Graves' hyperthyroidism and ophthalmopathy (dated by TCRdb to the late 2010s). Background for the entire study: Peripheral blood was sampled at the time of initial diagnosis, prior to any treatment. The paper describes TCR Vbeta CDR3 sequencing of 135 peripheral blood samples, made up of some 42 ophthalmopathy patients, around 78 hyperthyroidism patients and roughly 17 progressor patients. TCR V-J signatures able to tell the groups apart were searched for in a discovery cohort of 90 to 100 patients, of whom more than 40 had Graves' ophthalmopathy and 57 had stable Graves' hyperthyroidism. After blood sampling, hyperthyroidism patients were treated with methimazole at a starting dose of 30 mg daily, and ophthalmopathy patients were treated with high-dose intravenous methylprednisolone. The roughly 100 discovery patients were randomly divided into training and test sets at a 7:3 ratio. In several Graves' hyperthyroidism patients, the study also compared T-cell repertoires from thyroid tissue with T-cell repertoires from blood. Prospective prediction of ophthalmopathy was tested in an independent validation cohort of 18 to 20 hyperthyroidism patients and 15 to 17 patients who later progressed to ophthalmopathy.

Amplification of TCR beta CDR3 regions was carried out from RNA transcripts. The TCR CDR3 was subjected to a first round of RT-PCR using the HTBI primer set and the Qiagen OneStep RT-PCR kit. A second multiplex PCR round built the libraries, followed by size selection and purification. Sequencing of the libraries was done on an Illumina HiSeq2000 using paired-end 100 bp reads. Per the authors' processing: SOAPnuke was used to process the raw data, throwing out any read that contained adapters or uncalled bases, had a mean Phred below 15, or lacked an exact constant-primer or identifier match. High-quality paired reads were merged with COPE v1.2.5, and unique nucleotide sequences were defined as clonotypes. MiTCR v1.1 was used to align clonotypes to the IMGT TRBV, TRBD and TRBJ reference segments. The analysis was restricted to V-J combinations with a frequency above 0.0001, which together covered about 99% of the repertoires. A TCS score was defined as the ratio of F50 (clonal expansion) to E x V (chaos), with BLOSUM62-based TCRdist applied between CDR3 peptides within each V-J. Welch's t-statistics and random forest reduced roughly 530 V-J features to 13, which were used in a naive Bayes classifier (R e1071). TCRdb's own reprocessing of the public reads used fastp at Q25 and MiXCR and kept productive beta chains. Merged by CDR3 protein, the rows form single entries marked with the most common genes and DNA. The authors' filters were not applied to this entry. A total of hundreds of thousands of distinct CDR3 sequences appear in this sample, approximately 15% of them only once. 28% of the sample comes from the top ten.

Hyperthyroidism patients were newly diagnosed, with disease duration under 2 months, and aged 18 to 65 years. Exclusion was applied to patients with uncontrolled infections, other autoimmune diseases, pregnancy or lactation. Diagnoses were based on clinical symptoms, serum thyroxine and TRAb, thyroid ultrasound and orbital computed tomography. Blood from progressor patients was collected at the time of first diagnosis with hyperthyroidism, before any ophthalmopathy symptoms had appeared. PBMCs were isolated from approximately 10 ml of fresh peripheral blood by Ficoll-Paque density gradient centrifugation. Progressor patients were defined as those initially diagnosed with Graves' hyperthyroidism in whom ophthalmopathy developed during follow-up. Total RNA was extracted with Trizol reagent, and quality was checked on an Agilent 2100 Bioanalyzer. About this clonotype: Its target antigen remains unknown. Its ends do not fully match the called genes, so a read error is possible.

Per the germline V gene, MNHEY is the CDR1 and SVGEGT is the CDR2. The CDR3 sequence holds 15 residues, the cysteine and phenylalanine included. The CDR3 DNA has 45 bases and is translated from base 1. Results and caveats for the whole study, not just this receptor: In validation, the model predicted progression to ophthalmopathy a median of about 6.5 months before onset, with about 64% sensitivity and more than 72% specificity. A model built on a 13 V-J signature distinguished ophthalmopathy from stable hyperthyroidism, reaching 87.88% sensitivity and about 81% specificity in cross-validation and 80%/75% in testing. Most expanded thyroid clonotypes (frequency above 0.001) were also found in blood, which suggests that blood repertoires may mirror thyroid immune responses. Sample size was not statistically predetermined, and blinding of investigators to group allocation was not performed.

Here the chain combines TRBV6-2 or TRBV6-3 and TRBJ2-7, with no confident D gene call. Sequenced sample: blood. This sequence originates from a woman between 18 and 29 years old with Graves' hyperthyroidism that later progressed to Graves' ophthalmopathy. The DNA is as follows: TGTGACAGCACCACCCTCGATAGGCCCTCCTACGAGCAGTACTTC. It encodes CDSTTLDRPSYEQYF.